Below, 24 T cell receptor beta chains from the same sample are listed, as sequenced in a study of chemoradiotherapy in HPV16-positive cancers (dated by TCRdb to between 2020 and 2023). The method was the immunoSEQ multiplex PCR assay. Drawn from immuneACCESS, this table holds only the in-frame rearrangements with V and J called that TCRdb kept. Clones are partly lost; checked studies trace under half to an unresolved V gene and leave the rest unexplained. The sample table holds about 27,000 clones, of which about 93% were seen once. Approximately 19% of the sample rests with the top ten. The material sequenced was blood, taken from a patient who underwent chemoradiotherapy. These receptors came from a human donor with HPV-associated anogenital cancer.

Only one count was recorded for this clone. V usage is TRBV10-3 and J usage is TRBJ2-7; possible D gene TRBD1, 5 bases. Trimming took off 10 bases at V and 1 base at J, with 17 bases between the two ends. The CDR3 has 14 residues. CDR1 and CDR2 from the germline V gene are ENHRY and SYGVKD. The CDR3 coding sequence is TGTGCCACCGAGAAAAAGACAGATTCCTACGAGCAGTACTTC. Translating gives CATEKKTDSYEQYF.

This chain joins TRBV19 and TRBJ2-3; D might be TRBD1 or TRBD2, each matching 6 bases. The CDR3 totals 16 residues. The V end was cut by 1 base, the J end by 0 bases, with 11 bases between. Germline V gene sequence: CDR1 LNHDA, CDR2 SQIVND (reference sequence). The CDR3 DNA reads TGTGCCAGTAGTATAGCGGGGGCAACTAGCACAGATACGCAGTATTTT. Residues: CASSIAGATSTDTQYF.

This clone was counted between two and nine times. The V call is TRBV19, the J call TRBJ2-3; TRBD2 might be the D (6 bases). Germline CDR1 is LNHDA and CDR2 is SQIVND (reference sequence). This CDR3 contains 11 residues. The V end lost 6 bases, the J end lost 8 bases, and 9 bases lay between the germline ends. The CDR3 region is CASSLGGTQYF. CDR3 nucleotides: TGTGCCAGTAGCCTGGGAGGTACGCAGTATTTT.

The chain carries TRBV18 and TRBJ1-6, with no clear D. This CDR3 is 17 amino acids long. V was clipped by 1 base and J by 0 bases, with 10 bases between them. CDR1 KGHSH and CDR2 LQKENI come from the germline V gene. The CDR3 nucleotides read TGTGCCAGCTCACCACTTCCTCTGGGCTCCTATAATTCACCCCTCCACTTT. Translating gives CASSPLPLGSYNSPLHF.

The J gene is TRBJ1-4, the V gene TRBV6-5; maybe TRBD1 (5 bases). The CDR3 covers 15 residues. Trimming removed 5 bases at V and 3 bases at J, with 13 bases between. CDR1 and CDR2 (germline): MNHEY, SVGAGI. The CDR3 DNA reads as TGTGCCAGCAGTCGTCCCGGGACGGCTAATGAAAAACTGTTTTTT. This encodes CASSRPGTANEKLFF.

V is TRBV7-2 and J is TRBJ1-2, with 12 bases lining up with TRBD1. V was pared by 2 bases and J by 12 bases, with 7 bases of the junction left unmatched. The length of the CDR3 is 14 residues. Germline CDR1 reads SGHTA; CDR2 reads FQGNSA. The DNA for the CDR3 is TGTGCCAGCAGCTTATTTGGGACAGGGGGCGCAAACACCTTC. This sequence encodes CASSLFGTGGANTF.

The chain combines TRBV6-5 with TRBJ2-3; D is uncertain. The V end lost 0 bases, the J end lost 2 bases, and 6 bases lay between the germline ends. The CDR3 runs 14 residues. Per the germline V gene, CDR1 is MNHEY and CDR2 is SVGAGI. The CDR3 loop is CASSYSAFTDTQYF. DNA of the CDR3: TGTGCCAGCAGTTACTCAGCATTCACAGATACGCAGTATTTT.

CDR3 in amino acids: CASSYSGGSYEQYF. In nucleotides, the CDR3 is TGTGCCAGCAGTTACTCAGGCGGGAGCTACGAGCAGTACTTC. The V gene is TRBV6-6, the J gene TRBJ2-7; 7 bases agree with TRBD2. Trimming took 0 bases from V and 3 from J; bases not matched to a gene: 2. Germline V gene sequence: CDR1 MNHNY, CDR2 SVGAGI (reference sequence). The CDR3 runs to 14 residues.

The chain recombines TRBV4-2 with TRBJ2-6; D uncertain. The V end was cut by 0 bases, the J end by 0 bases, with 6 bases between. The CDR3 loop spans 16 amino acids. Per the germline V gene, CDR1 is LGHNA and CDR2 is YNFKEQ. The CDR3 coding sequence is TGTGCCAGCAGCCAAGATGGGGACTCTGGGGCCAACGTCCTGACTTTC. Its translation: CASSQDGDSGANVLTF.

This CDR3 is CASSEPGTGSGNTIYF. In DNA form, the CDR3 reads TGTGCCAGCAGCGAGCCCGGGACAGGGTCTGGAAACACCATATATTTT. This chain connects TRBV13 to TRBJ1-3, with TRBD1 identical over 9 bases. V trimming: 5 bases; J trimming: 1 base; junction bases outside the gene matches: 6. This CDR3 contains 16 residues. The germline CDR1 and CDR2 sequences are PRHDT and FYEKMQ (reference sequence).

There are a few counts of this clone. The chain couples TRBV5-6 to TRBJ2-2, with 7 bases matching TRBD1. Germline trimming cut 4 bases from V and 7 bases from J; bases unmatched to any gene: 7. Per germline, CDR1 SGHDT and CDR2 YYEEEE. The CDR3 length is 14 residues. Written as DNA, the CDR3 is TGTGCCAGCAGCCCCATGACAGGGATCGGGGAGCTGTTTTTT. As protein: CASSPMTGIGELFF.

The genes are TRBV7-2 and TRBJ2-2; the D is unclear. The CDR3 runs 14 residues. Germline V gene sequence: CDR1 SGHTA, CDR2 FQGNSA. Trimming removed 2 bases from V and 1 base from J, with 5 bases in between. The CDR3 nucleotides are TGTGCCAGCAGCTTACAGCAGAACACCGGGGAGCTGTTTTTT. Protein: CASSLQQNTGELFF.

The V gene is TRBV5-6, the J gene TRBJ1-6, with D perhaps TRBD1 (6 bases). Germline V CDR1 and CDR2: SGHDT, YYEEEE. CDR3 size: 16 residues. The ends were cut back, 2 bases at V and 10 bases at J, with 19 bases in the middle. CDR3: CASSFWGADRQSPLHF. The DNA for the CDR3 is TGTGCCAGCAGCTTTTGGGGCGCGGACAGACAATCACCCCTCCACTTT.

The chain has TRBV19 and TRBJ1-6; D is uncertain. Germline lookup yields CDR1 LNHDA and CDR2 SQIVND (reference sequence). V lost 3 bases, J lost 8 bases, and 5 bases lay in between. CDR3 length equals 12 residues. CDR3: CASSIRYSPLHF. CDR3 nucleotides: TGTGCCAGTAGTATCCGTTATTCACCCCTCCACTTT.

The chain employs TRBV7-2 and TRBJ1-2; D unclear. Looked up from germline, CDR1 is SGHTA and CDR2 is FQGNSA. Trimming shortened V by 5 bases and J by 4 bases, and 11 bases separated the two germline ends. The CDR3 sequence is 13 residues long. The CDR3 nucleotides are TGTGCCAGCAGCCCCCGTTTCCTCTATGGCTACACCTTC. Translated, it gives CASSPRFLYGYTF.

The chain joins TRBV13 to TRBJ2-7; no clear D gene. V lost 1 base and J 0 bases, leaving 10 bases between the germline ends. The V gene's germline CDR1 is PRHDT and CDR2 FYEKMQ (reference sequence). This CDR3 has 15 residues. The CDR3 DNA follows: TGTGCCAGCAGCTTAGCCCCAGCAGGCTCCTACGAGCAGTACTTC. Its translation is CASSLAPAGSYEQYF.

The rearrangement joins TRBV7-3 to TRBJ2-7, with 10 bases that match TRBD2. The CDR3 is made up of 17 amino acids. V dropped 5 bases and J dropped 4; count of bases not matched to a gene: 14. CDR1 SGHTA and CDR2 FQGTGA come from the germline V gene. Written as DNA, the CDR3 is TGTGCCAGCAGCCCCTCGCCATCTAGCGGGAGAGGTTACGAGCAGTACTTC. Residues: CASSPSPSSGRGYEQYF.

This chain links TRBV11-1 with TRBJ1-1, with TRBD1 matching 7 bases. The CDR3 has 13 residues. Germline lookup yields CDR1 SGHAT and CDR2 FQDESV (reference sequence). With 2 bases clipped from V and 3 bases from J, the junction kept 0 bases outside the gene matches. CDR3 bases: TGTGCCAGCAGCTTACAGGGGGACACTGAAGCTTTCTTT. Translating it yields CASSLQGDTEAFF.

J is TRBJ1-1 and V is TRBV2; D unclear. The CDR3 is made up of 15 amino acids. Trimming left V 4 bases short and J 1 base short, with 13 bases between. The germline V gene encodes CDR1 SNHLY and CDR2 FYNNEI. The CDR3 bases are TGTGCCAGCAGTGGGACGGGATCACAGAACACTGAAGCTTTCTTT. It yields the protein CASSGTGSQNTEAFF.

This clone was picked up one time. This chain uses TRBV9 with TRBJ1-1; a weak D match, TRBD1 (6 bases). V lost 1 base to trimming and J lost 4 bases, with 11 bases between them. This CDR3 region has 14 residues. Germline CDR1 and CDR2: SGDLS and YYNGEE. The CDR3 DNA reads TGTGCCAGCAGCGTATCCCAGGGGCTCACTGAAGCTTTCTTT. Its protein product is CASSVSQGLTEAFF.

A word on this clone: The same CDR3 arises from other DNA sequences in this sample as well. This chain connects TRBV7-6 to TRBJ1-3; no clear D. Germline V gene lookup returns CDR1 SGHVS and CDR2 FNYEAQ. This CDR3 is 12 amino acids long. V was cut by 4 bases and J by 2 bases, with 3 bases left in between. CDR3 loop: CASSSAGNTIYF. In DNA form, the CDR3 reads TGTGCCAGCAGCTCCGCTGGAAACACCATATATTTT. The whole variable domain, remainder taken from reference TRBV7-6 and TRBJ1-3, is GAGVSQSPRYKVTKRGQDVALRCDPISGHVSLYWYRQALGQGPEFLTYFNYEAQQDKSGLPNDRFSAERPEGSISTLTIQRTEQRDSAMYRCASSSAGNTIYFGEGSWLTVV.

The rearrangement uses TRBV6-4 and TRBJ2-1, with 13 bases matching TRBD2. Germline CDR1 and CDR2: MRHNA and SNTAGT. This CDR3 spans 15 amino acids. V trimming: 3 bases; J trimming: 9 bases; junction bases outside the gene matches: 5. The CDR3 is CASSDGLAGVSEQFF. CDR3 in DNA: TGTGCCAGCAGTGATGGACTAGCGGGAGTTTCTGAGCAGTTCTTC.

This clone was seen once. J is TRBJ1-3 and V is TRBV7-6; D gene ambiguous. This CDR3 is built from 18 residues. Trimming took off 2 bases at V and 5 bases at J, with 22 bases between the two ends. Germline lookup yields CDR1 SGHVS and CDR2 FNYEAQ. The CDR3, as DNA: TGTGCCAGCAGCTTAAGGTCAGCGGCCGAACGCACAAGAAACACCATATATTTT. Translating gives CASSLRSAAERTRNTIYF.

The chain combines TRBV11-2 with TRBJ1-4, with D maybe TRBD1 (6 bases). Trimming took 7 bases from V and 5 from J, leaving 20 bases between them. The CDR3 is 16 amino acids. The germline gives CDR1 SGHAT, CDR2 FQNNGV. The CDR3 sequence: CASKLTPQGTNEKLFF. CDR3 in DNA: TGTGCCAGCAAGTTAACCCCACAGGGCACCAATGAAAAACTGTTTTTT.